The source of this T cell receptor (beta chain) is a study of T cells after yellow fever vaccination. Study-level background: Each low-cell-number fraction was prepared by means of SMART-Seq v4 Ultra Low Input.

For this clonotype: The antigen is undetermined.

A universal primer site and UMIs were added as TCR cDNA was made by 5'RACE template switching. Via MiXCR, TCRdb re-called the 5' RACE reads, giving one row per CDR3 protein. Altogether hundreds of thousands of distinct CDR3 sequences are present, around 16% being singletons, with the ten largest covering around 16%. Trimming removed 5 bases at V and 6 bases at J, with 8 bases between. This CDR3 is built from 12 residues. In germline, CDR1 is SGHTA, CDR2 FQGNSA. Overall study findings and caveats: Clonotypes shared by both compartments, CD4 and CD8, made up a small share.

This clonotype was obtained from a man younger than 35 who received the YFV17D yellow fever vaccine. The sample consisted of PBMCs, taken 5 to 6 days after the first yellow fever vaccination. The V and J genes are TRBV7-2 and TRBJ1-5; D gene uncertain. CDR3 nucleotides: TGTGCCAGCAGCATGGAGTTTCAGCCCCAGCATTTT. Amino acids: CASSMEFQPQHF.